This T cell receptor (beta chain) was recorded in a study of OX40 agonist ivuxolimab in advanced cancers. Looking at the study overall: Of the patients, three showed partial responses, one with hepatocellular carcinoma and two with cutaneous melanoma.

Study observations and caveats: Among some nonresponders, normalized T-cell clonal expansion was also low. The expanded peripheral T cells' antigen specificity was not determined.

As to this clone: Its specificity is unknown.

TCRdb's copy holds only in-frame clones and misses some; the assay was immunoSEQ multiplex PCR. Of around 65,000 clones listed, 85% to 90% are singletons. V was shortened by 5 bases and J by 3 bases, with 9 bases between the two germline ends. There are 13 residues in the CDR3. Germline CDR1 is SGHDT and CDR2 is YYEEEE. The rearrangement links TRBV5-6 to TRBJ1-5, with a possible D match to TRBD1 (5 bases). Sample: CD4+ or CD8+ T cells sorted from blood, taken in a trial of the OX40 agonist ivuxolimab. This clonotype was sampled from an adult with an advanced solid tumor such as melanoma, head and neck, liver or kidney cancer. The CDR3: CASSFRDNQPQHF. CDR3 nucleotides: TGTGCCAGCAGTTTCAGGGACAATCAGCCCCAGCATTTT.